The 10 T cell receptor beta chains below all came from one sample that was sequenced in a study of blood T cell repertoires in COVID-19. Some clones are missing from TCRdb's copy, which holds only in-frame ones; the method was immunoSEQ multiplex PCR. The data contain fewer than 50,000 clones, under 80% of them singletons. Material for sequencing was peripheral blood. The receptors were gathered from a man aged 80 or over with acute or convalescent COVID-19.

The chain is built from TRBV7-6 and TRBJ1-4; D possibly corresponds to TRBD1 (5 bases). Germline values: CDR1 SGHVS, CDR2 FNYEAQ. Between the trimmed V and J ends, which lost 1 base and 0 bases, there was a span of 9 bases. The CDR3 is 16 residues long. CDR3 nucleotides: TGTGCCAGCAGCTTAGGGACACTCGCAACTAATGAAAAACTGTTTTTT. Translation gives CASSLGTLATNEKLFF.

This clone was seen a single time. The genes are TRBV10-3 and TRBJ2-1; TRBD1 matches 8 bases. CDR1 and CDR2 from the germline V gene are ENHRY and SYGVKD. V dropped 6 bases and J dropped 6; count of bases not matched to a gene: 10. This CDR3 contains 15 residues. Here the CDR3 reads CAIRQGANQGNEQFF. The CDR3 nucleotides are TGTGCCATCAGGCAGGGGGCTAATCAGGGCAATGAGCAGTTCTTC.

The rearrangement joins TRBV3-1 (or the pseudogene TRBV3-2) to TRBJ2-5; TRBD1 matches 9 bases. The junction had 11 bases not matched to a gene; V was cut back by 1 base and J by 5 bases. The germline V gene has CDR1 LGHDT and CDR2 YNNKEL (reference sequence). CDR3 length equals 17 residues. The CDR3 spells CASSQVFRDRARETQYF. CDR3 coding DNA: TGTGCCAGCAGCCAAGTATTTCGGGACAGGGCGCGGGAGACCCAGTACTTC.

This chain uses TRBV2 with TRBJ1-1; TRBD1 is a possible D gene (6 bases). Germline V CDR1 and CDR2: SNHLY, FYNNEI. Trimming cost V 7 bases and J 1 base, with 13 bases left between them. The CDR3 loop spans 14 amino acids. The CDR3 here is CASTIRGANTEAFF. In nucleotides, the CDR3 is TGTGCCAGCACTATCCGGGGGGCGAACACTGAAGCTTTCTTT.

The gene calls are TRBV5-6 and TRBJ1-1; weak D call: TRBD1 (5 bases). The germline V and J ends were trimmed by 4 bases and 3 bases, with 19 bases remaining between them. The CDR3 is 16 amino acids. Germline CDR1 and CDR2: SGHDT and YYEEEE. CDR3 nucleotides: TGTGCCAGCAGCCCCCAGGGCAGAAGATACCACACTGAAGCTTTCTTT. Translation gives CASSPQGRRYHTEAFF.

This chain connects TRBV18 to TRBJ2-3, with a weak D call TRBD2 (6 bases). Germline V gene lookup returns CDR1 KGHSH and CDR2 LQKENI. The germline V and J ends were trimmed by 3 bases and 0 bases, with 7 bases remaining between them. The CDR3 length is 14 residues. CDR3 amino acids: CASSPGGSTDTQYF. DNA for the CDR3: TGTGCCAGCTCACCGGGGGGTAGCACAGATACGCAGTATTTT.

The CDR3 DNA reads as TGTGCCAGCTCCACCGAGGTCGGCCTCACCGGGGAGCTGTTTTTT. Translation: CASSTEVGLTGELFF. The chain links TRBV5-4 to TRBJ2-2; D is unclear. The ends were cut back, 7 bases at V and 4 bases at J, with 17 bases in the middle. This CDR3 is built from 15 residues. Germline V gene sequence: CDR1 SGHNT, CDR2 YYREEE (reference sequence).

The V and J genes are TRBV6-5 and TRBJ2-5; a possible D gene is TRBD1 (6 bases). V was pared by 6 bases and J by 5 bases, with 10 bases between. CDR1 and CDR2 (germline): MNHEY, SVGAGI. The CDR3 extends over 12 amino acids. The CDR3 sequence: CASRQGYETQYF. CDR3 DNA sequence: TGTGCCAGCAGACAGGGTTATGAGACCCAGTACTTC.

In this sample, this clone turned up once. The chain has TRBV19 and TRBJ2-2; 10 nucleotides match TRBD2. This CDR3 is built from 15 residues. Germline V gene sequence: CDR1 LNHDA, CDR2 SQIVND (reference sequence). V trimming: 9 bases; J trimming: 3 bases; junction bases outside the gene matches: 7. The CDR3 spells CASKAGGLDTGELFF. DNA of the CDR3: TGTGCCAGCAAAGCGGGGGGGCTAGACACCGGGGAGCTGTTTTTT. The full variable domain, in which reference TRBV19 and TRBJ2-2 provide the parts outside the CDR3, is DGGITQSPKYLFRKEGQNVTLSCEQNLNHDAMYWYRQDPGQGLRLIYYSQIVNDFQKGDIAEGYSVSREKKESFPLTVTSAQKNPTAFYLCASKAGGLDTGELFFGEGSRLTVL.

The chain couples TRBV10-3 to TRBJ1-6; D unresolved. From germline, CDR1 is ENHRY and CDR2 SYGVKD. V was shortened by 2 bases and J by 7 bases, with 6 bases between the two germline ends. The CDR3 has 13 amino acids. Here the CDR3 reads CAISEEGNSPLHF. The CDR3, as DNA: TGTGCCATCAGTGAGGAGGGAAATTCACCCCTCCACTTT.